The 11 T cell receptor beta chains below come from one sample, sequenced in a study of shared clonotypes between healthy human individuals. TCRdb's table, derived via immunoSEQ multiplex PCR, lists solely in-frame clones and lacks some. Of fewer than 2.5 million clones in the sample, more than 85% were seen once. Material for sequencing was naive CD4+ T cells from PBMCs. The subset here: CD45RA+ positively selected. These receptors came from a man younger than 30 in good health. Some clones in this sample may be carry-over from other donors' samples.

A note on this clone: Distinct nucleotide sequences in the sample also encode this CDR3. The gene calls are TRBV5-1 and TRBJ2-7; D possibly uses TRBD1 or TRBD2 (5 bases each). V dropped 0 bases and J dropped 2 bases, with 9 bases sitting between them. This CDR3 contains 14 residues. Per the germline V gene, CDR1 is SGHRS and CDR2 is YFSETQ. The CDR3 DNA is TGCGCCAGCAGCTTGGCCGGGACCCCCTACGAGCAGTACTTC. Residues: CASSLAGTPYEQYF.

This chain connects TRBV27 to TRBJ1-3, with D unresolved. Germline V CDR1 and CDR2: MNHEY, SMNVEV (reference sequence). This CDR3 is 13 amino acids long. V gave up 5 bases and J gave up 0 bases, with 5 bases separating them. The DNA of the CDR3 is TGTGCCAGCAGTCCCTACTCTGGAAACACCATATATTTT. Encoded protein: CASSPYSGNTIYF.

This clone was seen just once. Other DNA sequences within the sample encode an identical CDR3. The rearrangement joins TRBV6-1 to TRBJ2-7; the D is unclear. The CDR3 consists of 12 residues. Trimming stripped 3 bases from V and 1 base from J, with 4 bases between. Germline V lookup: CDR1 MNHNS, CDR2 SASEGT. CDR3 residues: CASSEASYEQYF. For the CDR3, the DNA is TGTGCCAGCAGTGAGGCTTCCTACGAGCAGTACTTC.

The chain is built from TRBV28 and TRBJ2-5, with D possibly TRBD1 on 5 matching bases. V shed 3 bases and J shed 1 base, with 15 bases lying between them. The CDR3 loop spans 16 amino acids. In germline, CDR1 is MDHEN, CDR2 SYDVKM. CDR3 nucleotide sequence: TGTGCCAGCAGTTTTCCCCCCAGGGCTTCCCAAGAGACCCAGTACTTC. It codes for CASSFPPRASQETQYF.

The J gene is TRBJ2-4, the V gene TRBV27; 12 positions agree with TRBD2. The CDR3 covers 15 residues. The V gene end was trimmed by 7 bases and the J gene end by 2 bases; junction bases not matched to a gene: 3. The germline V gene encodes CDR1 MNHEY and CDR2 SMNVEV (reference sequence). The CDR3 region is CASTGLAGTKNIQYF. In DNA, the CDR3 is TGTGCCAGCACTGGACTAGCGGGAACCAAAAACATTCAGTACTTC.

The chain joins TRBV2 to TRBJ2-7; 8 positions agree with TRBD1. Germline V gives CDR1 SNHLY, CDR2 FYNNEI. The ends lost 6 bases at V and 2 bases at J; junction bases unmatched: 6. This CDR3 contains 14 residues. The CDR3 loop reads CASRAGTGAYEQYF. In DNA, the CDR3 is TGTGCCAGCAGGGCCGGGACAGGAGCCTACGAGCAGTACTTC.

The V gene is TRBV19, the J gene TRBJ2-3; TRBD2 aligns across 14 bases. The CDR3 runs 17 residues. V gave up 4 bases and J gave up 6 bases; unmatched junction bases: 9. Germline V gene data show CDR1 as LNHDA and CDR2 as SQIVND (reference sequence). The CDR3 DNA sequence: TGTGCCAGTAGTACCCCGACTAGCGGGAGGGCGGAGGATACGCAGTATTTT. Protein product: CASSTPTSGRAEDTQYF.

This chain uses TRBV6-6 with TRBJ2-3, with D possibly called TRBD1 or TRBD2 (7 bases each). With 6 bases removed from V and 0 bases from J, the gap between germline ends came to 16 bases. The CDR3 totals 16 residues. Per the germline V gene, CDR1 is MNHNY and CDR2 is SVGAGI (reference sequence). Here the CDR3 DNA reads TGTGCCAGCAGCAGGGGGGACTACCAAAGCACAGATACGCAGTATTTT. The encoded protein is CASSRGDYQSTDTQYF.

This rearrangement joins TRBV9 to TRBJ2-7; 8 nucleotides line up with TRBD2. With 3 bases clipped from V and 3 bases from J, the junction kept 11 bases outside the gene matches. This CDR3 spans 16 amino acids. CDR1 is SGDLS, CDR2 YYNGEE, per germline. The CDR3 here is CASSEGETSAYYEQYF. The CDR3 bases are TGTGCCAGCAGCGAGGGAGAGACTAGCGCGTACTACGAGCAGTACTTC.

The gene calls are TRBV5-1 and TRBJ2-3; TRBD2 agrees at 7 bases. Germline-derived CDR1 and CDR2 are SGHRS and YFSETQ. V trimming: 4 bases; J trimming: 8 bases; junction bases outside the gene matches: 22. The CDR3 is 18 amino acids. The CDR3 spells CASSMGSTGTTHPGTQYF. The CDR3 bases are TGCGCCAGCAGCATGGGGTCGACCGGGACTACCCACCCCGGTACGCAGTATTTT.

This sequence joins TRBV5-1 and TRBJ2-6; D is ambiguous. The CDR3 covers 16 residues. Trimming pared 4 bases from V and 1 base from J, leaving 12 bases between. CDR1 is SGHRS, CDR2 YFSETQ, per germline. For the CDR3, the DNA is TGCGCCAGCAGCCCGGTTTCCTTTTCTGGGGCCAACGTCCTGACTTTC. This sequence encodes CASSPVSFSGANVLTF.